A selection of T cell receptor beta chains follows, all from one sample in a study of blood T cell repertoires in COVID-19. Repertoires were generated with immunoSEQ multiplex PCR, while TCRdb's copy carries only in-frame clones and drops some. The profile covers 200,000 or so clones, with 83% appearing a single time and approximately 4.8% taken by the ten largest. Sequenced material: PBMCs or T cells enriched from blood (not recorded which). The receptors originated from a woman aged 50 to 65 who had been exposed to COVID-19. Each CDR3 is given with its conserved first and last residue. The order of the fields is J gene, V gene, D gene, clone size, CDR3 DNA, CDR3 protein. The D gene is left open where the match is weak. Clone size, where shown, is once, few, many, or a class for clones that have expanded.

j_gene: TRBJ1-1
v_gene: TRBV7-9
d_gene: TRBD1
abundance: -
CDR3nt: TGTGCCAGCAGCTATTTCCGGGACAGGGGGAACACTGAAGCTTTCTTT
CDR3aa: CASSYFRDRGNTEAFF

j_gene: TRBJ2-7
v_gene: TRBV3-1/TRBV3-2
d_gene: -
abundance: -
CDR3nt: TGTGCCAGCAGCCCACTGATAAGGGGCGAGCAGTACTTC
CDR3aa: CASSPLIRGEQYF

j_gene: TRBJ1-2
v_gene: TRBV14
d_gene: -
abundance: few
CDR3nt: TGTGCCAGCAGCCCTACGGGGGTCTTATATGGCTACACCTTC
CDR3aa: CASSPTGVLYGYTF

j_gene: TRBJ1-4
v_gene: TRBV7-8
d_gene: -
abundance: -
CDR3nt: TGTGCCAGCAGCTTACAACATATTGCAACTAATGAAAAACTGTTTTTT
CDR3aa: CASSLQHIATNEKLFF

j_gene: TRBJ1-2
v_gene: TRBV2
d_gene: -
abundance: -
CDR3nt: TGTGCCAGCAGAGATTTTCGGGGGGCAAACTATGGCTACACCTTC
CDR3aa: CASRDFRGANYGYTF

j_gene: TRBJ1-1
v_gene: TRBV3-1/TRBV3-2
d_gene: -
abundance: -
CDR3nt: TGTGCCAGCAGCTATTTAGGGGGGAACACTGAAGCTTTCTTT
CDR3aa: CASSYLGGNTEAFF

j_gene: TRBJ1-1
v_gene: TRBV5-5
d_gene: -
abundance: -
CDR3nt: TGTGCCAGCAGCTGGGGTCTGGGGCAGGACACTGAAGCTTTCTTT
CDR3aa: CASSWGLGQDTEAFF

j_gene: TRBJ1-3
v_gene: TRBV10-3
d_gene: -
abundance: -
CDR3nt: TGTGCCATCAACCCTGGTCAAGGGGACACCATATATTTT
CDR3aa: CAINPGQGDTIYF

j_gene: TRBJ1-2
v_gene: TRBV13
d_gene: -
abundance: -
CDR3nt: TGTGCCAGCAGCTTAGGAGGGGTTCCCTATGGCTACACCTTC
CDR3aa: CASSLGGVPYGYTF

j_gene: TRBJ2-3
v_gene: TRBV29-1
d_gene: TRBD2
abundance: -
CDR3nt: TGCAGCGTGGAGCGGGGGGCCCCGGATACGCAGTATTTT
CDR3aa: CSVERGAPDTQYF

j_gene: TRBJ1-2
v_gene: TRBV19
d_gene: TRBD1
abundance: -
CDR3nt: TGTGCCAGTAGTGACGGAAGGACAGGGCTCTATGGCTACACCTTC
CDR3aa: CASSDGRTGLYGYTF

j_gene: TRBJ2-3
v_gene: TRBV3-1/TRBV3-2
d_gene: TRBD2
abundance: once
CDR3nt: TGTGCCAGCAGCCCGTTCCCGGGACTAGCGGGAGGAACGGGGGAGCAGTATTTT
CDR3aa: CASSPFPGLAGGTGEQYF

j_gene: TRBJ1-2
v_gene: TRBV4-3
d_gene: -
abundance: -
CDR3nt: TGCGCCAGCAGCCAAGATGGAGGGGCTGGGGGCTACACCTTC
CDR3aa: CASSQDGGAGGYTF

j_gene: TRBJ2-3
v_gene: TRBV19
d_gene: TRBD2
abundance: -
CDR3nt: TGTGCCAGTAGTCCTAGACTAGCGGGGGCCACAGATACGCAGTATTTT
CDR3aa: CASSPRLAGATDTQYF

j_gene: TRBJ1-3
v_gene: TRBV9
d_gene: TRBD1
abundance: -
CDR3nt: TGTGCCAGCAGCGTCGGACAGGTCCGCTCTGGAAACACCATATATTTT
CDR3aa: CASSVGQVRSGNTIYF

j_gene: TRBJ1-2
v_gene: TRBV6-5
d_gene: -
abundance: -
CDR3nt: TGTGCCAGCAGTTCCCTCCGACAGTCAGCTAACTATGGCTACACCTTC
CDR3aa: CASSSLRQSANYGYTF

j_gene: TRBJ2-1
v_gene: TRBV6-4
d_gene: TRBD2
abundance: once
CDR3nt: TGTGCCAGCAGTGAAGAGCGGGGGGGGAAGCAGTTCTTC
CDR3aa: CASSEERGGKQFF

j_gene: TRBJ1-1
v_gene: TRBV29-1
d_gene: TRBD1
abundance: -
CDR3nt: TGCACAGGGGGGACGAACACTGAAGCTTTCTTT
CDR3aa: CTGGTNTEAFF

j_gene: TRBJ1-1
v_gene: TRBV12-3/TRBV12-4
d_gene: -
abundance: -
CDR3nt: TGTGCCAGCAGTTTAAGCGGGGAAGCTTTCTTT
CDR3aa: CASSLSGEAFF

j_gene: TRBJ1-2
v_gene: TRBV15
d_gene: TRBD1
abundance: few
CDR3nt: TGTGCCACCAGCGCCAGCCCGACAGGGGGCTATGGCTACACCTTC
CDR3aa: CATSASPTGGYGYTF

j_gene: TRBJ2-1
v_gene: TRBV12-5
d_gene: -
abundance: -
CDR3nt: TGTGCTATTAGCATCCTACAAAATGAGCAGTTCTTC
CDR3aa: CAISILQNEQFF

j_gene: TRBJ1-2
v_gene: TRBV24-1
d_gene: -
abundance: few
CDR3nt: TGTGCCACCAGTGATTCGAGGAGGTATTCTGGCTACACCTTC
CDR3aa: CATSDSRRYSGYTF

j_gene: TRBJ1-1
v_gene: TRBV6-5
d_gene: -
abundance: -
CDR3nt: TGTGCCAGCACCTCGGACAGCTTGGCTGAAGCTTTCTTT
CDR3aa: CASTSDSLAEAFF

j_gene: TRBJ2-7
v_gene: TRBV12-3/TRBV12-4
d_gene: TRBD1
abundance: -
CDR3nt: TGTGCCAGCAGTTTAGCGGGACAGGGTAGGCAGTACTTC
CDR3aa: CASSLAGQGRQYF

j_gene: TRBJ1-1
v_gene: TRBV13
d_gene: TRBD1
abundance: -
CDR3nt: TGTGCCAGCAGCCCCGGGGACAGGGCAAACACTGAAGCTTTCTTT
CDR3aa: CASSPGDRANTEAFF

j_gene: TRBJ2-3
v_gene: TRBV6-5
d_gene: -
abundance: -
CDR3nt: TGTGCCAGCACCTTGTCCAGGGCTCCCACAGATACGCAGTATTTT
CDR3aa: CASTLSRAPTDTQYF

j_gene: TRBJ1-6
v_gene: TRBV27
d_gene: TRBD1
abundance: -
CDR3nt: TGTGCCAGCAGTTTTGAGCGACAGGGGGCACGTGGTAATTCACCCCTCCACTTT
CDR3aa: CASSFERQGARGNSPLHF

j_gene: TRBJ2-5
v_gene: TRBV7-9
d_gene: TRBD1
abundance: -
CDR3nt: TGTGCCAGCAGCTCAGGGGTAGGACAGGGGGCGTTCCAAGAGACCCAGTACTTC
CDR3aa: CASSSGVGQGAFQETQYF

j_gene: TRBJ1-4
v_gene: TRBV29-1
d_gene: -
abundance: few
CDR3nt: TGCAGCGTTGAAGCCTATGACCGGGACACTAGAAGTGAAAAACTGTTTTTT
CDR3aa: CSVEAYDRDTRSEKLFF

j_gene: TRBJ2-2
v_gene: TRBV11-2
d_gene: TRBD2
abundance: -
CDR3nt: TGTGCCAGCAGCCGCAGCGGGGGGGTCACCGGGGAGCTGTTTTTT
CDR3aa: CASSRSGGVTGELFF